The 3 T cell receptor beta chains presented below share a single source sample, sequenced in a study of Graves' ophthalmopathy and Graves' hyperthyroidism. RNA transcripts served as template for amplifying TCR beta CDR3 sequences. In the first round, RT-PCR was carried out with HTBI primers, and a multiplex PCR formed the second round. TCRdb analysed the multiplex PCR reads with MiXCR anew, one entry per CDR3 protein. The top ten clones hold approximately 6.9% of a sample with about 620,000 distinct CDR3 sequences, about 20% of them seen once. Sequenced material: peripheral blood. These receptors were taken from a woman aged 18-30 years with stable Graves' hyperthyroidism. Some clones in this sample may be carry-over from other donors' samples.

This clonotype has a handful of counts. The chain uses TRBV25-1 and TRBJ1-2, with a tentative D call TRBD1 (5 bases). The germline gives CDR1 MGHDK, CDR2 SYGVNS. The V end was cut by 2 bases, the J end by 5 bases, with 9 bases between. The CDR3 is 13 residues long. CDR3 amino acids: CASSEVTEYGYTF. The CDR3 DNA is TGTGCCAGCAGTGAAGTGACAGAGTATGGCTACACCTTC.

This clonotype was seen repeatedly, ten times or more. The rearrangement joins TRBV12-5 to TRBJ2-7, with 8 nucleotides matching TRBD1. Germline values: CDR1 LGHNT, CDR2 FRNRAP. CDR3 length: 14 residues. The V and J ends lost 1 base and 4 bases, in that order; junction bases with no gene match: 3. The CDR3 region is CASGLGTGFYEQYF. The CDR3 DNA is TGTGCTAGTGGTTTGGGGACAGGGTTTTACGAGCAGTACTTC.

This clonotype was seen ten or more times. The chain employs TRBV4-1 and TRBJ2-7; TRBD2 is a possible D gene (6 bases). The CDR3 has 16 residues. Per germline, CDR1 MGHRA and CDR2 YSYEKL. Between the trimmed V and J ends, which lost 0 bases and 4 bases, there was a span of 16 bases. The CDR3, as DNA: TGCGCCAGCAGCCAAGATTTCCTAGCGCGGACATACGAGCAGTACTTC. Translating it yields CASSQDFLARTYEQYF.